This T cell receptor beta chain was identified during a study of cytomegalovirus exposure and HLA in healthy donors. Study context: Within the Caucasian-associated ancestry cluster were around four fifths of the approximately 390 genotyped donors. Study outcomes and limitations: Within the data, a cluster of highly shared sequence variants was likely a sequencing artifact. Researchers reported in a later analysis that a missense DCLRE1C variant was tied to TCR beta V- and J-gene trimming.

The CDR3 is 17 residues long. Germline trimming cut 5 bases from V and 1 base from J; bases unmatched to any gene: 9. Germline CDR1 reads SGHAT; CDR2 reads FQNNGV. In the case of this clone: Its target is not known.

The study ran its PCR with 60 Vbeta and 13 Jbeta primers. Per the original data handling: A follow-up analysis tallied tens of millions of unique TCR beta chains, roughly 10 million shared. Clones were sequenced by immunoSEQ multiplex PCR, and TCRdb holds only the in-frame ones, with some missing. V and J calls plus clone size are reproduced from that table; the DNA served to infer D and trimming. The table records 110,000 to 150,000 clones, roughly 70% of them present only once. Sequencing input: PBMCs. The V call is TRBV11-2, the J call TRBJ1-1, with 11 bases fitting TRBD1. The source of this sequence is a man between 25 and 39 years old in good health and CMV-seronegative. The CDR3 DNA follows: TGTGCCAGCAGCCAATTCGGACAGGGGGCAACGAACACTGAAGCTTTCTTT. It codes for CASSQFGQGATNTEAFF.